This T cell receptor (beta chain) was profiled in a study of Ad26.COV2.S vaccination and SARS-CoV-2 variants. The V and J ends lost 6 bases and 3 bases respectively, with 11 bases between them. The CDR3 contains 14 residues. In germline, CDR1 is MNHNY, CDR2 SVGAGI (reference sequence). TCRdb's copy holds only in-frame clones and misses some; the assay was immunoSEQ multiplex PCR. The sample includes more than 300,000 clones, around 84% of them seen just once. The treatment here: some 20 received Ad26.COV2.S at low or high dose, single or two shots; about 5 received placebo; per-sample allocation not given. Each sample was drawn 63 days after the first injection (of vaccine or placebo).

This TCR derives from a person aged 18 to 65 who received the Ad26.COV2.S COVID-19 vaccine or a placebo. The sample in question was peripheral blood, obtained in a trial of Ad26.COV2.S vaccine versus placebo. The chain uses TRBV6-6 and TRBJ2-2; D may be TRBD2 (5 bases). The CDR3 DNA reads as TGTGCCAGCAGGGGCCTTAGCGACACCGGGGAGCTGTTTTTT. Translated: CASRGLSDTGELFF.